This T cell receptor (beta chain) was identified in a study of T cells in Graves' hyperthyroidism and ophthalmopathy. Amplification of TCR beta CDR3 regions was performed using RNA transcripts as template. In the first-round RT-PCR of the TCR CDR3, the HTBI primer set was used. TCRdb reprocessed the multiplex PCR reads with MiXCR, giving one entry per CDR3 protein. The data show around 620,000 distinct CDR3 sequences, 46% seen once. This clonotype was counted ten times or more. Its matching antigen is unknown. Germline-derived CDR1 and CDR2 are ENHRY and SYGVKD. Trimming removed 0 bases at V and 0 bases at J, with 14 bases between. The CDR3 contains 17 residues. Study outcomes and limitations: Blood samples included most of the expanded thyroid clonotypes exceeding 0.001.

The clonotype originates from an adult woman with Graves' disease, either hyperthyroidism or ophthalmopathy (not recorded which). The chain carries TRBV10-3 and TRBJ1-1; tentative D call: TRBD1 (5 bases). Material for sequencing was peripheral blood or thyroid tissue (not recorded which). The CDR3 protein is CAISESGRGGLNTEAFF. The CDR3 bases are TGTGCCATCAGTGAGTCGGGGAGGGGCGGTCTGAACACTGAAGCTTTCTTT.